The 3 T cell receptor beta chains listed next were all sequenced from one sample in a study of technical replicates of blood from a few donors (dated by TCRdb to between 2016 and 2019). The library was generated by the immunoSEQ multiplex PCR assay. Imported from immuneACCESS, the table was reduced by TCRdb to in-frame sequences with V and J called. These copies leave out some clones; in studies compared against another copy, an unresolved V gene accounts for under half, and the cause of the remainder is not known. A total of about 81,000 clones appear in this sample, about 96% of them only once. The biggest ten clones account for 0.2% of the sample. Sequenced sample: T cells isolated from PBMCs. Receptors originate from a human donor in good health.

The chain carries TRBV18 and TRBJ1-2; D may be TRBD1 (5 bases). The germline V and J ends were trimmed by 0 bases and 2 bases, with 7 bases remaining between them. Per germline, CDR1 KGHSH and CDR2 LQKENI. The CDR3 totals 14 residues. CDR3 protein: CASSPPPGNYGYTF. CDR3 nucleotide sequence: TGTGCCAGCTCACCACCGCCAGGGAACTATGGCTACACCTTC.

The chain joins TRBV5-1 to TRBJ2-5; 8 bases are a match to TRBD1. In germline, CDR1 is SGHRS, CDR2 YFSETQ. Unmatched junction bases numbered 11, after V lost 5 bases and J lost 2 bases. The length of the CDR3 is 16 residues. This CDR3 is CASRELGQDLQETQYF. CDR3 bases: TGCGCCAGCAGGGAATTGGGACAGGATCTTCAAGAGACCCAGTACTTC.

The genes are TRBV2 and TRBJ1-2, with TRBD1 identical over 7 bases. CDR1 and CDR2 from the germline V gene are SNHLY and FYNNEI. The V and J ends lost 0 bases and 4 bases, in that order; junction bases with no gene match: 8. The CDR3 spans 16 residues. CDR3 in amino acids: CASSEARLDRSYGYTF. Written as DNA, the CDR3 is TGTGCCAGCAGTGAAGCGAGGTTGGACAGGAGCTATGGCTACACCTTC.